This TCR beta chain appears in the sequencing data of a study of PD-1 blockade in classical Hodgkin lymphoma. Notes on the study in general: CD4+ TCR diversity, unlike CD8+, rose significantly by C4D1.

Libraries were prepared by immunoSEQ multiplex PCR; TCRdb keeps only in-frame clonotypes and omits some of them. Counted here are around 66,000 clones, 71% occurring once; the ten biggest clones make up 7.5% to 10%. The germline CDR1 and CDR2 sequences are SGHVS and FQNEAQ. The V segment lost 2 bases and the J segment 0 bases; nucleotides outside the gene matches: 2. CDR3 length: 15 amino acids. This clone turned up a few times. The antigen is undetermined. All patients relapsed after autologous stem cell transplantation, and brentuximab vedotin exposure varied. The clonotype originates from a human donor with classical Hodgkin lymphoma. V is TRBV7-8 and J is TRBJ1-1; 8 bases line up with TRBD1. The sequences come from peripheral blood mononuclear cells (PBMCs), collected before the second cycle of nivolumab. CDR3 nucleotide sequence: TGTGCCAGCAGCTTAAGGACAGGGATGAACACTGAAGCTTTCTTT. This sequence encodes CASSLRTGMNTEAFF.